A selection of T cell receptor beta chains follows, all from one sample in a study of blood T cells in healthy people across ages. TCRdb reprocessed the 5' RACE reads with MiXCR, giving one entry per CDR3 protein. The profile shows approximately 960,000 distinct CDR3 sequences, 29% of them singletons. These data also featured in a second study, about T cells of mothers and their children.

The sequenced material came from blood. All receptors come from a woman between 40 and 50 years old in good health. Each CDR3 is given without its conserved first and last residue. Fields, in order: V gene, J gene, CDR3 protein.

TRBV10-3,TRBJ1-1,ATSVKGMNTEAF
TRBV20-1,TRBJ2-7,SARRTRYEQY
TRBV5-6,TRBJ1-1,ASSSKWDRGNLNTEAF
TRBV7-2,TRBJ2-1,ASSLTTGATSYNEQF
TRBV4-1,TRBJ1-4,ASSQDGLYEKLF
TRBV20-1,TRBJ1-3,SARDRGIYSGNTIY
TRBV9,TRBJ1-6,ASSPGGSHNPPLH
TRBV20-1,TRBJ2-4,SAAGLAENLAKNIQY
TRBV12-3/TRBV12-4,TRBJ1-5,ASSLAGRDRGGNQPQH
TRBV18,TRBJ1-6,ASSPARDANSPLH
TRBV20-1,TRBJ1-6,SAHENYNSPLH
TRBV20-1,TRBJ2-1,SGGTAGGVNEQF
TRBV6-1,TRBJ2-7,ASSGTSGGIYEQY
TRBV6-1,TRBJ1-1,ASSGTGYTEAF
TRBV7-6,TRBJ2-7,ASGPTTTGPNYEQY
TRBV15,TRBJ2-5,ATSRDKGQETQY
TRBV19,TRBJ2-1,ASSIGGLAAYNEQF
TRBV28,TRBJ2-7,ASSLEPAYEQY
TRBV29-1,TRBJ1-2,SVVGGAQGYT
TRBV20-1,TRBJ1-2,SAPSIRGDYGYT
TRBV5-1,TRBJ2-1,ASSLEYRTGRRYNEQF
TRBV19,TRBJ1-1,ASSIAQGPNTEAF
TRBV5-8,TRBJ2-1,ASSRAGLNEQF
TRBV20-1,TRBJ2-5,SASGLAVQETQY
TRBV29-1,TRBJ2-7,SAGGHSVYEQY
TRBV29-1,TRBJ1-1,SVPNRGEAF
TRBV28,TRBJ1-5,ASSRTGNGQPQH
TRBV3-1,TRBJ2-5,ASSQSSGGRETQY
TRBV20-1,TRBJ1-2,SGIERTGIYGYT
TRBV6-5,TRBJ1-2,ASSSARNLNYGYT
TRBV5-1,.,ASSWTTGNANEQY
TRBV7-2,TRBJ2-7,ASSFQGASHEQY
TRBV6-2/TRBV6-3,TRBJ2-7,ASSGPGTGEYEQY